This entry is about one TCR beta chain. Its antigen is unidentified. Generated by immunoSEQ multiplex PCR, the TCRdb table keeps only in-frame clones and is missing some. Of more than 2,000,000 clones listed, approximately 95% are singletons. The sample comes from a study of shared clonotypes between healthy human individuals. Study results and limitations: Naive subsets usually exceeded memory subsets in estimated richness.

Donors, healthy HIV-negative adults, lacked recent acute infections or vaccinations. Negatively enriched CD4+ T cells were divided by CD45RA into naive and memory. The CDR3 has 16 amino acids. J was trimmed by 0 bases and V by 4 bases; bases with no gene match: 3. Germline V gives CDR1 MNHNS, CDR2 SASEGT. This TCR was sampled from a man between 18 and 29 years old in good health. Some clones in this sample may be carry-over from other donors' samples. Sequenced material: naive CD4+ T cells from PBMCs. The subset is: CD45RA+ positively selected. The chain recombines TRBV6-1 with TRBJ2-1, with 10 bases identical to TRBD2. CDR3 DNA sequence: TGTGCCAGCAGTGCGCCTAGCGGGAGCTCCTACAATGAGCAGTTCTTC. Protein product: CASSAPSGSSYNEQFF.